A selection of T cell receptor beta chains follows, all from one sample in a study of T-cell reconstitution after alpha-beta-depleted transplantation in children. MiXCR was run by TCRdb on the PCR reads, yielding one entry per CDR3 protein. The table records about 250,000 distinct CDR3 sequences, 24% of them present only once. This sample comprised PBMCs, mostly from graft donor cells, obtained 360 days after TCRalphabeta/CD19-depleted stem cell transplant. The source of these receptors is a female patient aged 2-9 years who had a stem cell transplant for congenital amegakaryocytic thrombocytopenia, so the T cells may come from the graft donor. The CDR3 runs from the conserved cysteine through the conserved F or W. D genes are given only for firm matches. Some rows have no size entry. The others give once, few or many, or a class for an expanded clone.

clone_size: many; d_call: TRBD1; v_call: TRBV4-1; j_call: TRBJ1-2; cdr3_nt: TGCGCCAGCAGCCACTTGGGACAGGGGGCGAGCTATGGCTACACCTTC; cdr3_aa: CASSHLGQGASYGYTF
clone_size: -; d_call: TRBD2; v_call: TRBV15; j_call: TRBJ2-7; cdr3_nt: TGTGCCACCAGCAGAGATTACAAGGGCGGGAGGGACGAGCAGTACTTC; cdr3_aa: CATSRDYKGGRDEQYF
clone_size: once; d_call: TRBD1; v_call: TRBV7-2; j_call: TRBJ1-5; cdr3_nt: TGTGCCAGCAGCGGACAGGGGAGAGGGCAGCCCCAGCATTTT; cdr3_aa: CASSGQGRGQPQHF
clone_size: few; d_call: TRBD2; v_call: TRBV2; j_call: TRBJ2-4; cdr3_nt: TGTGCCAGCAAGGTTGGGACTAGCAAAAACATTCAGTACTTC; cdr3_aa: CASKVGTSKNIQYF
clone_size: few; d_call: -; v_call: TRBV6-1; j_call: TRBJ2-7; cdr3_nt: TGTGCCAGCAGTGAATCCAGGGTGGGTTACGAGCAGTACTTC; cdr3_aa: CASSESRVGYEQYF
clone_size: few; d_call: TRBD1; v_call: TRBV5-1; j_call: TRBJ1-6; cdr3_nt: TGCGCCAGCAGCTTCACCGGGACAGGGGGAAATTCACCCCTCCACTTT; cdr3_aa: CASSFTGTGGNSPLHF
clone_size: few; d_call: -; v_call: TRBV4-1; j_call: TRBJ2-7; cdr3_nt: TGCGCCAGCAGCCAAGCGGGGGATGTAAGCGAGCAGTACTTC; cdr3_aa: CASSQAGDVSEQYF
clone_size: -; d_call: -; v_call: TRBV7-9; j_call: TRBJ2-3; cdr3_nt: TGTGCCAGCCGACATCAGGAAATTAGCACAGATACGCAGTATTTT; cdr3_aa: CASRHQEISTDTQYF
clone_size: -; d_call: -; v_call: TRBV3-1; j_call: TRBJ1-6; cdr3_nt: TGTGCCAGCAGCCAAGGGGCGGGGGTCAACTCACCCCTCCACTTT; cdr3_aa: CASSQGAGVNSPLHF
clone_size: -; d_call: -; v_call: TRBV10-3; j_call: TRBJ2-1; cdr3_nt: TGTGCCATCACTGAGGCGAATGAGCAGTTCTTC; cdr3_aa: CAITEANEQFF
clone_size: -; d_call: TRBD2; v_call: TRBV6-2/TRBV6-3; j_call: TRBJ2-1; cdr3_nt: TGTGCCAGCAGGACTAACAGCGGGATCCCCAATGAGCAGTTCTTC; cdr3_aa: CASRTNSGIPNEQFF
clone_size: -; d_call: -; v_call: TRBV20-1; j_call: TRBJ2-1; cdr3_nt: TGCAGTGCCCCCGGGACCCCCCACAATGAGCAGTTCTTC; cdr3_aa: CSAPGTPHNEQFF
clone_size: few; d_call: -; v_call: TRBV2; j_call: TRBJ2-5; cdr3_nt: TGTGCCAGCAGAATCTTCTATGTGAGCCGGGAGACCCAGTACTTC; cdr3_aa: CASRIFYVSRETQYF
clone_size: -; d_call: -; v_call: TRBV3-1; j_call: TRBJ1-1; cdr3_nt: TGTGCCAGCAGCCAAACAGCTGGGGACACTGAAGCTTTCTTT; cdr3_aa: CASSQTAGDTEAFF
clone_size: few; d_call: TRBD2; v_call: TRBV10-3; j_call: TRBJ2-5; cdr3_nt: TGTGCCATCAGTGACCTCGCGGGAGAAGAGACCCAGTACTTC; cdr3_aa: CAISDLAGEETQYF
clone_size: -; d_call: TRBD2; v_call: TRBV25-1; j_call: TRBJ2-2; cdr3_nt: TGTGCCAGCAGTGATTTAGCTAGCGGTAACACCGGGGAGCTGTTTTTT; cdr3_aa: CASSDLASGNTGELFF
clone_size: -; d_call: TRBD2; v_call: TRBV19; j_call: TRBJ2-7; cdr3_nt: TGTGCCAGTAGTTTCCAGGGAGGGCCTTACGAGCAGTACTTC; cdr3_aa: CASSFQGGPYEQYF
clone_size: -; d_call: -; v_call: TRBV4-1; j_call: TRBJ2-7; cdr3_nt: TGCGCCAGCAGCCCAAAGGGGGGTTGGTACGAGCAGTACTTC; cdr3_aa: CASSPKGGWYEQYF
clone_size: -; d_call: TRBD1; v_call: TRBV20-1; j_call: TRBJ2-7; cdr3_nt: TGCAGTGCCAGGGGGTTCGGTTCCATGGGACAGAATAGTTACGAGCAGTACTTC; cdr3_aa: CSARGFGSMGQNSYEQYF
clone_size: -; d_call: -; v_call: TRBV6-5; j_call: TRBJ2-7; cdr3_nt: TGTGCCAGCAGTTACAACCCGGGTCCAGCCTACGAGCAGTACTTC; cdr3_aa: CASSYNPGPAYEQYF
clone_size: -; d_call: -; v_call: TRBV7-2; j_call: TRBJ1-1; cdr3_nt: TGTGCCAGCAGCTTAGTGCAGGGAAGCACTGAAGCTTTCTTT; cdr3_aa: CASSLVQGSTEAFF
clone_size: few; d_call: -; v_call: TRBV2; j_call: TRBJ2-3; cdr3_nt: TGTGCCAGCAGTGTGTTTTCAGATACGCAGTATTTT; cdr3_aa: CASSVFSDTQYF
clone_size: few; d_call: TRBD1; v_call: TRBV6-1; j_call: TRBJ2-3; cdr3_nt: TGTGCCAGCGGATCGGGACAGGGTATAGGAGATACGCAGTATTTT; cdr3_aa: CASGSGQGIGDTQYF
clone_size: -; d_call: TRBD1; v_call: TRBV25-1; j_call: TRBJ2-7; cdr3_nt: TGTGCCAGCAGGTCCGGGACAGGAGGAAGATACGAGCAGTACTTC; cdr3_aa: CASRSGTGGRYEQYF
clone_size: -; d_call: -; v_call: TRBV2; j_call: TRBJ1-1; cdr3_nt: TGTGTCAGCATCAGGGCGGGCACTGAAGCTTTCTTT; cdr3_aa: CVSIRAGTEAFF
clone_size: few; d_call: -; v_call: TRBV27; j_call: TRBJ2-3; cdr3_nt: TGTGCCAGCAGTTTATCGACGTCCGCAGATACGCAGTATTTT; cdr3_aa: CASSLSTSADTQYF
clone_size: few; d_call: -; v_call: TRBV10-3; j_call: TRBJ1-5; cdr3_nt: TGTGCCATCAGTGAGTCGAGGGAACATCAGCCCCAGCATTTT; cdr3_aa: CAISESREHQPQHF
clone_size: few; d_call: -; v_call: TRBV9; j_call: TRBJ2-3; cdr3_nt: TGTGCCAGCAGCGTATCCTTGCGATCGTCGGGCACAGATACGCAGTATTTT; cdr3_aa: CASSVSLRSSGTDTQYF
clone_size: many; d_call: TRBD2; v_call: TRBV29-1; j_call: TRBJ2-3; cdr3_nt: TGCAGCGTTCACCGGACTAGGGACACAGATACGCAGTATTTT; cdr3_aa: CSVHRTRDTDTQYF
clone_size: few; d_call: TRBD2; v_call: TRBV10-3; j_call: TRBJ2-1; cdr3_nt: TGTGCCACCCAGCGGGAGGGCCCCGCCGAGCAGTTCTTC; cdr3_aa: CATQREGPAEQFF
clone_size: -; d_call: -; v_call: TRBV5-1; j_call: TRBJ1-1; cdr3_nt: TGCGCCAGCAGCTTATATACAGCGGGGCGGACTGAAGCTTTCTTT; cdr3_aa: CASSLYTAGRTEAFF
clone_size: -; d_call: -; v_call: TRBV4-1; j_call: TRBJ2-7; cdr3_nt: TGCGCCAGCAGCCAAGATCCGGGCGGAGAGCAGTACTTC; cdr3_aa: CASSQDPGGEQYF
clone_size: -; d_call: -; v_call: TRBV20-1; j_call: TRBJ1-1; cdr3_nt: TGCAGTGCCATAGGGACTTCCAAGGCGGTGAACACTGAAGCTTTCTTT; cdr3_aa: CSAIGTSKAVNTEAFF
clone_size: many; d_call: -; v_call: TRBV13; j_call: TRBJ2-7; cdr3_nt: TGTGCCAGCAGCTTAGGCTTCCACGAGCAGTACTTC; cdr3_aa: CASSLGFHEQYF
clone_size: -; d_call: TRBD2; v_call: TRBV7-9; j_call: TRBJ2-5; cdr3_nt: TGTGCCAGCAGCTTATACGGGGGGGCGACCCAGTACTTC; cdr3_aa: CASSLYGGATQYF
clone_size: -; d_call: -; v_call: TRBV12-3/TRBV12-4; j_call: TRBJ1-1; cdr3_nt: TGTGCCAGCAGTTTTTCAGGGGTCGGTGAAGCTTTCTTT; cdr3_aa: CASSFSGVGEAFF
clone_size: -; d_call: -; v_call: TRBV2; j_call: TRBJ1-2; cdr3_nt: TGTGCCAGCGTGATCGACACTAGGCTGACTTATGGCTACACCTTC; cdr3_aa: CASVIDTRLTYGYTF